Sequencing of this TCR beta chain was carried out in a study of blood T cell repertoires in COVID-19. Across the study: Both acute and convalescent COVID-19 samples were obtained from the United States, Italy and Spain. In each case, the material was cDNA or gDNA derived from T cells, B-cell-depleted T cells, or PBMCs.

Trimming removed 5 bases from V and 3 bases from J; junction bases left unmatched: 6. The CDR3 has 14 amino acids. Germline loops: CDR1 PRHDT, CDR2 FYEKMQ (reference sequence). Method: immunoSEQ multiplex PCR; TCRdb's copy keeps in-frame clones and lacks some. The data hold about 89,000 clones, with more than 80% observed a single time. The V and J genes are TRBV13 and TRBJ2-7; 8 nucleotides agree with TRBD1. This TCR was recovered from an elderly woman with acute or convalescent COVID-19. The sequencing input was peripheral blood. In DNA form, the CDR3 reads TGTGCCAGCAGCGCGAGGACAGGGCACTACGAGCAGTACTTC. Translation gives CASSARTGHYEQYF.